One sample yielded the 18 T cell receptor beta chains listed below, sequenced in a study of Ad26.COV2.S vaccination and SARS-CoV-2 variants. The repertoire was sequenced with immunoSEQ multiplex PCR; TCRdb's copy has only in-frame clones and lacks some. The data show approximately 410,000 clones, 85% to 90% seen once. Treatment defined: some 20 received Ad26.COV2.S at low or high dose, single or two shots; 5 received placebo; per-sample allocation not given. All samples were drawn on day 63, counting from the first vaccine or placebo injection. Sample: peripheral blood, taken in a trial of Ad26.COV2.S vaccine versus placebo. Receptor source: a person between 18 and 59 years old who received the Ad26.COV2.S COVID-19 vaccine or a placebo.

This CDR3 reads CASSQAGGGYGNQPQHF. As DNA, the CDR3 is TGTGCCAGCAGCCAGGCAGGGGGCGGTTATGGCAATCAGCCCCAGCATTTT. The chain uses TRBV4-2 and TRBJ1-5, with 8 bases aligning to TRBD1. This CDR3 is 17 amino acids long. Germline values: CDR1 LGHNA, CDR2 YNFKEQ. With 3 bases clipped from V and 2 bases from J, the junction kept 9 bases outside the gene matches.

This clone was observed a handful of times. The chain employs TRBV5-1 and TRBJ2-7; 7 nucleotides match TRBD1. CDR1 SGHRS and CDR2 YFSETQ come from the germline V gene. This CDR3 contains 16 residues. V gave up 2 bases and J gave up 3 bases; unmatched junction bases: 11. CDR3 coding DNA: TGCGCCAGCAGCTTCCCCTCCGGGACAGCCGACTACGAGCAGTACTTC. Amino acids: CASSFPSGTADYEQYF.

This chain connects TRBV7-2 to TRBJ2-7; D is possibly TRBD1 or TRBD2 (5 bases each). Looked up from germline, CDR1 is SGHTA and CDR2 is FQGNSA. Trimming left V 3 bases short and J 2 bases short, with 14 bases between. The CDR3 contains 15 residues. The CDR3 DNA sequence: TGTGCCAGCAGCTTGTGGGGCCAGACTACCTACGAGCAGTACTTC. This sequence encodes CASSLWGQTTYEQYF.

The chain joins TRBV27 to TRBJ1-2; D is uncertain. Per the germline V gene, CDR1 is MNHEY and CDR2 is SMNVEV (reference sequence). This CDR3 is 14 amino acids long. V lost 4 bases to trimming and J lost 0 bases, with 9 bases between them. CDR3 coding DNA: TGTGCCAGCAGTTCCGGATTTGCTAACTATGGCTACACCTTC. Its translation is CASSSGFANYGYTF.

Here the CDR3 reads CASSVAGGYTF. CDR3 bases: TGTGCCAGCAGCGTGGCAGGTGGCTACACCTTC. V is TRBV9 and J is TRBJ1-2, with D unclear. The ends were cut back, 2 bases at V and 7 bases at J, with 6 bases in the middle. This CDR3 has 11 amino acids. CDR1 is SGDLS, CDR2 YYNGEE, per germline.

Regarding this clone: Other DNA sequences in this specimen translate into the identical CDR3. The chain links TRBV12-3 or TRBV12-4 to TRBJ1-5; D is unclear. The V and J ends lost 3 bases and 5 bases respectively, with 8 bases between them. This CDR3 comprises 13 residues. CDR3 region: CASSFGRDQPQHF. As DNA, the CDR3 is TGTGCCAGCAGTTTCGGGCGGGATCAGCCCCAGCATTTT.

On this clone itself: Other DNA sequences of this sample code for an identical CDR3. The J gene is TRBJ2-7, the V gene TRBV9, with 7 positions matching TRBD2. Germline loops: CDR1 SGDLS, CDR2 YYNGEE. This CDR3 is 15 amino acids long. V lost 0 bases, J lost 0 bases, and 3 bases stayed unmatched. As DNA, the CDR3 is TGTGCCAGCAGCGTAGGAGCGGGGAGCTCCTACGAGCAGTACTTC. This gives the protein CASSVGAGSSYEQYF.

The chain has TRBV30 and TRBJ1-1; TRBD1 aligns across 9 bases. Germline V CDR1 and CDR2: GTSNPN, SVGIG (reference sequence). This CDR3 is 13 amino acids long. The junction had 1 base not matched to a gene; V was cut back by 2 bases and J by 3 bases. The CDR3 spells CAWSRTGDTEAFF. CDR3 coding DNA: TGTGCCTGGAGTCGGACAGGGGACACTGAAGCTTTCTTT.

Notes on this clone: The sample contains more than one DNA sequence encoding this CDR3. The CDR3 reads CASSQDRGTYEQYF. Written as DNA, the CDR3 is TGCGCCAGCAGCCAGGACAGGGGGACCTACGAGCAGTACTTC. The V call is TRBV4-1, the J call TRBJ2-7, with 10 nucleotides matching TRBD1. Germline V gene sequence: CDR1 MGHRA, CDR2 YSYEKL. CDR3 size: 14 residues. V trimming: 3 bases; J trimming: 2 bases; junction bases outside the gene matches: 1.

This clone was counted once. The CDR3 DNA sequence: TGTGCCAGCAGCTTATTCGGACAGGGGACTCTTAAATACAATGAGCAGTTCTTC. This sequence encodes CASSLFGQGTLKYNEQFF. This sequence joins TRBV7-8 and TRBJ2-1; TRBD1 matches at 9 bases. The CDR3 spans 18 residues. Looked up from germline, CDR1 is SGHVS and CDR2 is FQNEAQ. With 2 bases clipped from V and 4 bases from J, the junction kept 12 bases outside the gene matches.

The genes are TRBV5-4 and TRBJ2-5; D gene ambiguous. The CDR3 length is 13 residues. Trimming took off 1 base at V and 4 bases at J, with 8 bases between the two ends. Germline V gene sequence: CDR1 SGHNT, CDR2 YYREEE (reference sequence). CDR3 nucleotides: TGTGCCAGCAGCTTGCGGGCTACAGAGACCCAGTACTTC. Translating gives CASSLRATETQYF.

This clone has just a few counts. The chain carries TRBV5-1 and TRBJ1-6; maybe TRBD1 (5 bases). The CDR3 sequence is 15 residues long. CDR1 is SGHRS and CDR2 is YFSETQ in the germline V gene. V was trimmed by 4 bases and J by 5 bases, leaving 13 bases between them. Written as DNA, the CDR3 is TGCGCCAGCAGCGCGGGGACGGGTAATAATTCACCCCTCCACTTT. This encodes CASSAGTGNNSPLHF.

The chain uses TRBV6-5 and TRBJ1-2, with D unclear. The V gene lost 6 bases and the J gene lost 2 bases, with 10 bases spanning the gap. Per germline, CDR1 MNHEY and CDR2 SVGAGI. CDR3 length equals 13 residues. The CDR3 DNA reads TGTGCCAGCAGCCGGACGGTGAACTATGGCTACACCTTC. As protein: CASSRTVNYGYTF.

The V and J genes are TRBV4-3 and TRBJ1-1; 7 bases are shared with TRBD1. Germline trimming cut 0 bases from V and 3 bases from J; bases unmatched to any gene: 1. The germline V gene encodes CDR1 LGHNA and CDR2 YSLEER. The CDR3 contains 14 residues. The CDR3 here is CASSQEGQYTEAFF. CDR3 in DNA: TGCGCCAGCAGCCAAGAGGGACAGTACACTGAAGCTTTCTTT.

V gene TRBV6-2 or TRBV6-3 combines with J gene TRBJ2-2; D remains ambiguous. V was clipped by 4 bases and J by 5 bases, with 8 bases between them. Germline V CDR1 and CDR2: MNHEY, SVGEGT. The CDR3 sequence is 13 residues long. CDR3 residues: CASSSHRTGELFF. CDR3 in DNA: TGTGCCAGCAGTTCCCACCGTACCGGGGAGCTGTTTTTT.

Only a few counts were recorded for this clone. This chain links TRBV28 with TRBJ1-6; maybe TRBD1 (5 bases). Germline V gene sequence: CDR1 MDHEN, CDR2 SYDVKM. This CDR3 is built from 15 residues. V gave up 5 bases and J gave up 6 bases, with 14 bases separating them. In DNA form, the CDR3 reads TGTGCCAGCAGTGACCCAGGGTTTGGTAATTCACCCCTCCACTTT. Its protein is CASSDPGFGNSPLHF.

The chain has TRBV4-1 and TRBJ1-1; tentative D call: TRBD1 (6 bases). Deletions cut 2 bases from V and 11 bases from J, with 18 bases between. Germline V gives CDR1 MGHRA, CDR2 YSYEKL. This CDR3 contains 14 residues. CDR3 in amino acids: CASSQLLGQGSAFF. Here the CDR3 DNA reads TGCGCCAGCAGCCAACTTCTGGGGCAGGGGTCGGCTTTCTTT.

This rearrangement joins TRBV9 to TRBJ1-5; 9 nucleotides agree with TRBD1. V trimming: 0 bases; J trimming: 5 bases; junction bases outside the gene matches: 3. The CDR3 contains 15 residues. From germline, CDR1 is SGDLS and CDR2 YYNGEE. CDR3 sequence: CASSVGTGEDQPQHF. CDR3 DNA sequence: TGTGCCAGCAGCGTAGGGACAGGGGAGGATCAGCCCCAGCATTTT.